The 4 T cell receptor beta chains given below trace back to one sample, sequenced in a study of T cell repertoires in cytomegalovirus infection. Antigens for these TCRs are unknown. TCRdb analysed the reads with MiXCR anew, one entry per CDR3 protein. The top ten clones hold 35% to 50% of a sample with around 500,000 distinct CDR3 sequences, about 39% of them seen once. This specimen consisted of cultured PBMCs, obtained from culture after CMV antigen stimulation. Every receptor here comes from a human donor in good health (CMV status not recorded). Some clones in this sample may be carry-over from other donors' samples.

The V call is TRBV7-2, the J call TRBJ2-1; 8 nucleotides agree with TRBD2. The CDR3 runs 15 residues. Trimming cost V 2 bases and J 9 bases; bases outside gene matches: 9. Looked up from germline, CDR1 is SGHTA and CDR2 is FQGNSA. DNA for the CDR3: TGTGCCAGCAGCTTATCCCAAGCGGGAGTGGGTGAGCAGTTCTTC. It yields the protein CASSLSQAGVGEQFF.

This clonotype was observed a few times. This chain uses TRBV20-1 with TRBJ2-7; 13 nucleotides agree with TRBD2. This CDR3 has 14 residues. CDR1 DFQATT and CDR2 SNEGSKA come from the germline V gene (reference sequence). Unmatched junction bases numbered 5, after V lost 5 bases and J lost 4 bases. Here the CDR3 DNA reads TGCAGTGCTGGTCGACTAGCGGGGGGATACGAGCAGTACTTC. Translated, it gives CSAGRLAGGYEQYF.

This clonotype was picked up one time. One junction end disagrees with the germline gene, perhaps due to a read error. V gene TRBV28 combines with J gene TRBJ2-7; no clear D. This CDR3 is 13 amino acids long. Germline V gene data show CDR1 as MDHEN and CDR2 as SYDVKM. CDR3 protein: CASSFRKTSLADF. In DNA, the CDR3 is TGTGCCAGCAGTTTCAGAAAGACCAGTTTGGCGGACTTC.

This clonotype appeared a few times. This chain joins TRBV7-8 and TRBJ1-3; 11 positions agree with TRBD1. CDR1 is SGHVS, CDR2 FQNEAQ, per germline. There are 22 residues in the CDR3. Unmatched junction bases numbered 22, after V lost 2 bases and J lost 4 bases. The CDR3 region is CASSLTQYHPGQGVRRGNTIYF. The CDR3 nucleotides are TGTGCCAGCAGCTTAACTCAATATCACCCGGGACAGGGGGTGAGGAGAGGAAACACCATATATTTT.